The rows below give T cell receptor beta chains drawn from one sample of a study of blood T cells in healthy people across ages. TCRdb re-called the 5' RACE reads with MiXCR, one entry per CDR3 protein. Of roughly 1,000,000 distinct CDR3 sequences in the sample, under 30% were seen once. These sequences were also reported in another study, on T cells of mothers and their children.

Sequencing used blood. Source of these receptors: a girl aged 2 to 10 in good health. Each CDR3 is given with its conserved first and last residue. The D gene is left open where the match is weak. Size is stated for part of the rows, as once, few or many counts, or as a class when the clone is expanded.

few	TRBV4-2	TRBJ2-5	.	TGTGCCAGCAGCCAAGATCGAGGAGACCAAGAGACCCAGTACTTC	CASSQDRGDQETQYF
few	TRBV14	TRBJ2-3	.	TGTGCCAGCAGCCAAGTAGGCATTCTCACAGATACGCAGTATTTT	CASSQVGILTDTQYF
few	TRBV6-6	TRBJ2-1	.	TGTGCCAGCAGTTACTCGGGGGTGAGGGGCAATGAGCAGTTCTTC	CASSYSGVRGNEQFF
few	TRBV6-5	TRBJ1-2	.	TGTGCCAGCAGTTACTCCCTGAATCCTAGGACATGGTATGGCTACACCTTC	CASSYSLNPRTWYGYTF
.	TRBV19	TRBJ1-1	TRBD1	TGTGCCAGTAGTATAACCGGGGACAGGGAAGCTTTCTTT	CASSITGDREAFF
few	TRBV12-3/TRBV12-4	TRBJ1-1	.	TGTGCCAGCAGTTTGGGTCCTGCGGCGGCCTTCTTT	CASSLGPAAAFF
.	TRBV7-9	TRBJ1-1	TRBD1	TGTGCCAGCACTCATAGACAGGGTCTCACTGAAGCTTTCTTT	CASTHRQGLTEAFF
few	TRBV6-5	TRBJ2-7	.	TGTGCCAGCGCGACAACCGAATACTTACGGGAGCAGTACTTC	CASATTEYLREQYF
.	TRBV5-1	TRBJ1-1	TRBD1	TGCGCCAGCAGCGCCCAGTACAGGGGGCTAGACACTGAAGCTTTCTTT	CASSAQYRGLDTEAFF
.	TRBV12-3/TRBV12-4	TRBJ2-1	.	TGTGCCAGCAGTCTCAACGTAGAACATGAGCAGTTCTTC	CASSLNVEHEQFF
.	TRBV15	TRBJ2-5	.	TGTGCCACCAGCACAAGCGTTCTGGAGACCCAGTACTTC	CATSTSVLETQYF
.	TRBV6-1	TRBJ1-2	.	TGTGCCAGCAGTGAGGACAGATACTATGGCTACACCTTC	CASSEDRYYGYTF
.	TRBV6-2/TRBV6-3	TRBJ2-1	.	TGTGCCAGCAGTTACGGGGACGGAATAATCAATGAGCAGTTCTTC	CASSYGDGIINEQFF
few	TRBV20-1	TRBJ2-3	.	TGCAGTGTTTCTCGACAGGAAAGCACAGATACGCAGTATTTT	CSVSRQESTDTQYF
.	TRBV6-5	TRBJ2-1	.	TGTGCCAGCAGTTACTCAGGTGAACGCTCCTACAATGAGCAGTTCTTC	CASSYSGERSYNEQFF
.	TRBV5-1	TRBJ2-5	.	TGCGCCAGCAGCTGGGCTAGCGTAGAGACCCAGTACTTC	CASSWASVETQYF
few	TRBV15	TRBJ2-5	TRBD2	TGTGCCACCAGCCCTGAACCAGCGGGGGCCCAAGAGACCCAGTACTTC	CATSPEPAGAQETQYF
few	TRBV3-1	TRBJ2-5	.	TGTGCCAGCAGCCAAGATCGGCTAGCAAGTGGGGAGCAGTACTTC	CASSQDRLASGEQYF
few	TRBV12-3/TRBV12-4	TRBJ2-2	.	TGTGCCAGCAGCCGAGCCGGGACTCAAACCGGGGAGCTGTTTTTT	CASSRAGTQTGELFF
few	TRBV28	TRBJ2-7	.	TGTGCCAGCAGCCCGGCCGGAACTCCGATCCACGAGCAGTACTTC	CASSPAGTPIHEQYF
few	TRBV4-1	TRBJ2-5	.	TGCGCCAGCAGCCAACCCGGACGGCAGGAGACCCAGTACTTC	CASSQPGRQETQYF
few	TRBV29-1	TRBJ1-2	.	TGCAGCGTTGAGAAAGACAAATATGGCTACACCTTC	CSVEKDKYGYTF
.	TRBV11-2	TRBJ2-5	TRBD1	TGTGCCAGCAGCTTGGTCGGGACAGGGAAGGTAGAGACCCAGTACTTC	CASSLVGTGKVETQYF
.	TRBV19	TRBJ2-7	.	TGTGCCAGTAGTATAGTACTAGCCTCCTACGAGCAGTACTTC	CASSIVLASYEQYF
.	TRBV28	TRBJ2-2	TRBD2	TGTGCCAGCAAGAGCGGGAGCGGTACCGGGGAGCTGTTTTTT	CASKSGSGTGELFF
few	TRBV3-1	TRBJ2-5	.	TGTGCCAGCAGCTACAAGAGCGGGCTCTCCGGGAAGGGGGAGACCCAGTACTTC	CASSYKSGLSGKGETQYF
.	TRBV20-1	TRBJ1-4	.	TGCAGTGCTAGAACAGGGACGACTAATGAAAAACTGTTTTTT	CSARTGTTNEKLFF
.	TRBV9	TRBJ2-1	TRBD2	TGTGCCAGCAGCGTAGGATGGACTAGATTCGATGAGCAGTTCTTC	CASSVGWTRFDEQFF
.	TRBV6-5	TRBJ1-2	.	TGTGCCAGCATACCGGCGGGGCTAGGATATGGCTACACCTTC	CASIPAGLGYGYTF
.	TRBV4-3	TRBJ2-3	.	TGCACCAGCAGCCCAGCTCTTTCCGGGGGTGAGGGAGATACGCAGTATTTT	CTSSPALSGGEGDTQYF
.	TRBV6-4	TRBJ2-1	.	TGTGCCAGCACGAAGGTTGAGCAGTTCTTC	CASTKVEQFF
.	TRBV28	TRBJ2-1	.	TGTGCCAGCGGAAAGAGGAATGAGCAGTTCTTC	CASGKRNEQFF
.	TRBV10-3	TRBJ1-1	TRBD1	TGTGCCATCGGAGGGGGACAGGGGCCCACTGAAGCTTTCTTT	CAIGGGQGPTEAFF
few	TRBV20-1	TRBJ2-3	.	TGCAGTGCTGTGACCCCCACGCAGTATTTT	CSAVTPTQYF
.	TRBV11-2	TRBJ2-7	TRBD2	TGTGCCAGCAGAAGGGTAGCCAGCGGGATCTACGAGCAGTACTTC	CASRRVASGIYEQYF
.	TRBV20-1	TRBJ1-2	.	TGCAGTGCTAGTATAAAAGGGGTGTATGGCTACACCTTC	CSASIKGVYGYTF
.	TRBV11-2	TRBJ2-5	.	TGTGCCAGCAGCTGGGACTGGCCCCAAGAGACCCAGTACTTC	CASSWDWPQETQYF
.	TRBV5-1	TRBJ2-7	TRBD2	TGCGCCAGCAGCCCGGGACTAGCGGGCCTAAACGAGCAGTACTTC	CASSPGLAGLNEQYF
.	TRBV6-1	TRBJ2-5	.	TGTGCCTTGTCTGATCACCTAAGAGGGATAGAGACCCAGTACTTC	CALSDHLRGIETQYF
many	TRBV28	TRBJ2-7	.	TGTGCCAGCAGTTTATTCGCCTACAGGGACTCCTACGAGCAGTACTTC	CASSLFAYRDSYEQYF
.	TRBV6-5	TRBJ1-1	.	TGTGCCACCTATGTTGGGGGGAACACTGAAGCTTTCTTT	CATYVGGNTEAFF
many	TRBV3-1	TRBJ2-4	.	TGTGCCAGCAGTCCACCCCAGCCCGGAAACATTCAGTACTTC	CASSPPQPGNIQYF
.	TRBV12-5	TRBJ1-4	.	TGTGCTAGTGGTTTGTCTATCGGAGAGGAATTAGGGAAACTGTTTTTT	CASGLSIGEELGKLFF
.	TRBV21-1	TRBJ2-2	.	TGTGCCAGCAGTAAGTGGCGGGACCGGACCGGGGAGCTGTTTTTT	CASSKWRDRTGELFF
few	TRBV29-1	TRBJ1-2	TRBD1	TGCAGCGTTGAAGATCTTCAGTCAGGGGGGGTAGTGGAAGAAGGCTACACCTTC	CSVEDLQSGGVVEEGYTF
.	TRBV7-2	TRBJ2-2	TRBD2	TGTGCCAGCAGCTTAACTGGCGGGGGGGCAGGGAACACCGGGGAGCTGTTTTTT	CASSLTGGGAGNTGELFF
few	TRBV6-4	TRBJ1-1	.	TGTGCCAGCGCGGCCTCCATGAACACTGAAGCTTTCTTT	CASAASMNTEAFF
.	TRBV6-2/TRBV6-3	TRBJ2-3	TRBD1	TGTGCCAGCAGTGACCCGGGACAGGGGGGCACAGATACGCAGTATTTT	CASSDPGQGGTDTQYF
.	TRBV6-5	TRBJ2-1	.	TGTGCCAGCAGTTTTATCCGGGACTACAATGAGCAGTTCTTC	CASSFIRDYNEQFF
many	TRBV28	TRBJ2-1	.	TGTGCCAGCCACCCGTGGGGGAAAAATGAGCAGTTCTTC	CASHPWGKNEQFF
few	TRBV11-3	TRBJ2-3	TRBD2	TGTGCCAGCGGGGGGGATAGCACAGATACGCAGTATTTT	CASGGDSTDTQYF
.	TRBV4-1	TRBJ2-7	TRBD2	TGCGCCAGCAGCCAATTGCAAGCGGGAGGGCCAGCCGAGCAGTACTTC	CASSQLQAGGPAEQYF